A single sample gave rise to the 13 T cell receptor beta chains below, sequenced in a study of neurological immune-mediated disorders. Time point described: longitudinal time-point 1 (baseline). In TCRdb, the 5' RACE reads were re-called with MiXCR into one record per CDR3 protein. The sample consists of around 71,000 distinct CDR3 sequences, about an eighth of them appearing once. Sample: PBMCs. Source of these receptors: a female donor with HTLV-1-associated myelopathy (HAM/TSP).

This clonotype came up many times. The chain uses TRBV20-1 and TRBJ2-1; D possibly corresponds to TRBD2 (6 bases). There are 12 residues in the CDR3. V lost 6 bases, J lost 15 bases, and 21 bases lay in between. From germline, CDR1 is DFQATT and CDR2 SNEGSKA (reference sequence). For the CDR3, the DNA is TGCAGTGCCGGGGTAGGGGACTGGAGGTGGTTCTTC. Amino acids: CSAGVGDWRWFF.

This clonotype was recorded at least ten times. The rearrangement links TRBV7-2 to TRBJ1-6, with a tentative D call TRBD1 (5 bases). Deletions cut 5 bases from V and 0 bases from J, with 14 bases between. The CDR3 runs to 17 residues. Germline values: CDR1 SGHTA, CDR2 FQGNSA. The CDR3 coding sequence is TGTGCCAGCAGCCCGAAGCAGGGTTTCTCCTATAATTCACCCCTCCACTTT. It encodes CASSPKQGFSYNSPLHF. Full variable domain (outside the CDR3, taken from reference TRBV7-2 and TRBJ1-6): GAGVSQSPSNKVTEKGKDVELRCDPISGHTALYWYRQSLGQGLEFLIYFQGNSAPDKSGLPSDRFSAERTGGSVSTLTIQRTQQEDSAVYLCASSPKQGFSYNSPLHFGNGTRLTVT.

The chain joins TRBV6-5 to TRBJ2-7; tentatively, D is TRBD1 (6 bases). The CDR3 is made up of 14 amino acids. The ends were cut back, 1 base at V and 6 bases at J, with 13 bases in the middle. Germline V gives CDR1 MNHEY, CDR2 SVGAGI. CDR3 bases: TGTGCCAGCAGTTACTTGGGACATGAAATCGAGCAGTACTTC. Protein: CASSYLGHEIEQYF.

Ten or more counts support this clonotype. V and J are TRBV12-3 or TRBV12-4 and TRBJ1-4; 9 nucleotides agree with TRBD1. This CDR3 region has 14 residues. Unmatched junction bases numbered 3, after V lost 5 bases and J lost 5 bases. CDR3 DNA sequence: TGTGCCAGCAGTCCAGGACAGGGGAATGAAAAACTGTTTTTT. It codes for CASSPGQGNEKLFF.

This clonotype was seen repeatedly, ten times or more. This CDR3 is CSALTKDSGSVSNQPQHF. In DNA form, the CDR3 reads TGCAGTGCTCTCACAAAGGACAGCGGGAGTGTTTCAAATCAGCCCCAGCATTTT. This chain joins TRBV20-1 and TRBJ1-5, with D perhaps TRBD1 (6 bases). CDR1 and CDR2 from the germline V gene are DFQATT and SNEGSKA (reference sequence). The ends were cut back, 5 bases at V and 4 bases at J, with 27 bases in the middle. The CDR3 contains 18 residues.

In its sample, this clonotype was seen many times. The chain has TRBV7-2 and TRBJ2-7; D perhaps matches TRBD1 (5 bases). The germline CDR1 and CDR2 sequences are SGHTA and FQGNSA. The CDR3 spans 13 residues. V dropped 3 bases and J dropped 2 bases, with 8 bases sitting between them. The CDR3 loop is CASSFQGAYEQYF. DNA of the CDR3: TGTGCCAGCAGCTTCCAGGGCGCCTACGAGCAGTACTTC.

This clonotype was observed at least ten times. The rearrangement joins TRBV5-1 to TRBJ2-2, with 9 bases that match TRBD1. The CDR3 length is 17 residues. Germline V gene lookup returns CDR1 SGHRS and CDR2 YFSETQ. With 0 bases clipped from V and 2 bases from J, the junction kept 5 bases outside the gene matches. The CDR3 nucleotides are TGCGCCAGCAGCTTGGAGGGGGGACAGGGCAACACCGGGGAGCTGTTTTTT. Protein sequence: CASSLEGGQGNTGELFF. Based on the CDR3 plus reference TRBV5-1 and TRBJ2-2, the full variable domain is KAGVTQTPRYLIKTRGQQVTLSCSPISGHRSVSWYQQTPGQGLQFLFEYFSETQRNKGNFPGRFSGRQFSNSRSEMNVSTLELGDSALYLCASSLEGGQGNTGELFFGEGSRLTVL.

This chain connects TRBV20-1 to TRBJ1-4, with D possibly being TRBD1 (5 bases). Per the germline V gene, CDR1 is DFQATT and CDR2 is SNEGSKA (reference sequence). The CDR3 length is 13 residues. The ends were cut back, 5 bases at V and 0 bases at J, with 7 bases in the middle. The CDR3 loop reads CSAGRATNEKLFF. The CDR3 DNA follows: TGCAGTGCTGGCAGGGCAACTAATGAAAAACTGTTTTTT.

The rearrangement joins TRBV20-1 to TRBJ2-2, with 7 bases matching TRBD2. J was trimmed by 4 bases and V by 2 bases; bases with no gene match: 4. This CDR3 comprises 14 residues. Germline lookup yields CDR1 DFQATT and CDR2 SNEGSKA (reference sequence). The CDR3 reads CSARPGGRTGELFF. The CDR3 DNA is TGCAGTGCTAGACCGGGGGGTCGCACCGGGGAGCTGTTTTTT.

This clonotype was picked up one time. The V gene is TRBV10-3, the J gene TRBJ2-3; 9 bases agree with TRBD1. The ends lost 0 bases at V and 6 bases at J; junction bases unmatched: 10. There are 17 residues in the CDR3. Germline V CDR1 and CDR2: ENHRY, SYGVKD. Here the CDR3 DNA reads TGTGCCATCAGTGAGTCATTAATGAAAGGGACAGGGGATACGCAGTATTTT. Protein product: CAISESLMKGTGDTQYF.

This clonotype was seen at least ten times. J is TRBJ2-2 and V is TRBV24-1, with D unclear. CDR1 is KGHDR and CDR2 is SFDVKD in the germline V gene. This CDR3 contains 15 residues. The V gene lost 3 bases and the J gene lost 4 bases, with 11 bases spanning the gap. The CDR3 region is CATSDMPTGTGELFF. CDR3 coding DNA: TGTGCCACCAGTGATATGCCGACGGGCACCGGGGAGCTGTTTTTT.

This clonotype was detected many times. This chain connects TRBV12-3 or TRBV12-4 to TRBJ2-5; TRBD2 agrees at 7 bases. The length of the CDR3 is 12 residues. The V gene end was trimmed by 4 bases and the J gene end by 5 bases; junction bases not matched to a gene: 1. CDR3 nucleotide sequence: TGTGCCAGCAGTTGGGAGGGGGAGACCCAGTACTTC. It encodes CASSWEGETQYF.

This clonotype was seen ten or more times. This chain links TRBV7-9 with TRBJ2-3; possibly TRBD2 for D (6 bases). V was trimmed by 4 bases and J by 2 bases, leaving 13 bases between them. This CDR3 comprises 15 residues. Germline CDR1 reads SEHNR; CDR2 reads FQNEAQ (reference sequence). The CDR3, as DNA: TGTGCCAGCAGCTGGGACTCGGCCTACACAGATACGCAGTATTTT. It translates to CASSWDSAYTDTQYF.